Listed below are T cell receptor beta chains from one sample, sequenced in a study of shared clonotypes between healthy human individuals. The protocol was immunoSEQ multiplex PCR, while the TCRdb copy is restricted to in-frame clones and leaves out a portion. This table holds under 1,100,000 clones, about 75% found once. The sample taken for sequencing was memory CD4+ T cells sorted from blood. These receptors all come from a man aged 18 to 30 in good health. The conserved cysteine and the conserved F or W are not part of the CDR3 here. The listing skips clone size in some rows; elsewhere it reads once, few, many or a size class.

v_gene: TRBV4-3
abundance: few
j_gene: TRBJ2-7
CDR3aa: ASSLPFQGWPYEQY

v_gene: TRBV5-8
abundance: .
j_gene: TRBJ1-1
CDR3aa: ASRDRGVTEAF

v_gene: TRBV5-5
abundance: .
j_gene: TRBJ2-6
CDR3aa: ASSGVTFSGANVLT

v_gene: TRBV19
abundance: .
j_gene: TRBJ2-6
CDR3aa: ASSLQVVAGANVLT

v_gene: TRBV2
abundance: .
j_gene: TRBJ1-3
CDR3aa: ASSEGGPTGNTIY

v_gene: TRBV5-1
abundance: .
j_gene: TRBJ2-1
CDR3aa: ASSLESGSTGEQF

v_gene: TRBV11-2
abundance: .
j_gene: TRBJ2-1
CDR3aa: ASSPLWGRRANEQF

v_gene: TRBV28
abundance: .
j_gene: TRBJ1-1
CDR3aa: ASTPGTSPLEAF

v_gene: TRBV11-2
abundance: .
j_gene: TRBJ2-5
CDR3aa: ASSLGSRLETQY

v_gene: TRBV10-3
abundance: once
j_gene: TRBJ1-1
CDR3aa: AIRSRGTGEAF

v_gene: TRBV7-9
abundance: .
j_gene: TRBJ2-5
CDR3aa: ASSRHGTASQETQY

v_gene: TRBV12-1
abundance: .
j_gene: TRBJ2-3
CDR3aa: AGGGGGPDDTQY

v_gene: TRBV5-1
abundance: once
j_gene: TRBJ2-1
CDR3aa: ASSEKIGTYNEQF

v_gene: TRBV11-2
abundance: once
j_gene: TRBJ1-1
CDR3aa: ASSLTDTGTEAF

v_gene: TRBV19
abundance: few
j_gene: TRBJ1-4
CDR3aa: ASSKTAGQVNEKLF

v_gene: TRBV5-6
abundance: .
j_gene: TRBJ2-1
CDR3aa: ASSYKLNEQF

v_gene: TRBV7-2
abundance: .
j_gene: TRBJ2-7
CDR3aa: ASSLQGQVIYEQY

v_gene: TRBV28
abundance: .
j_gene: TRBJ1-4
CDR3aa: ATIRGGGNEKLF

v_gene: TRBV28
abundance: many
j_gene: TRBJ2-3
CDR3aa: ASMVRGGTDTQY

v_gene: TRBV6-1
abundance: .
j_gene: TRBJ2-7
CDR3aa: ASSSTAGSPSY

v_gene: TRBV30
abundance: .
j_gene: TRBJ1-4
CDR3aa: AWTHRANEKLF

v_gene: TRBV7-2
abundance: .
j_gene: TRBJ2-6
CDR3aa: ASSLQGPNSGANVLT

v_gene: TRBV2
abundance: .
j_gene: TRBJ2-2
CDR3aa: ASSEFLAGEHTGELF

v_gene: TRBV11-2
abundance: once
j_gene: TRBJ2-7
CDR3aa: ASSLAQTPCEQY